This T cell receptor (beta chain) was recovered during a study of shared clonotypes between healthy human individuals. Study observations and caveats: Generation probabilities of non-shared clonotypes were lower (relative to those shared by all four donors).

This CDR3 comprises 15 residues. Per the germline V gene, CDR1 is LNHDA and CDR2 is SQIVND (reference sequence). V shed 6 bases, J shed 0 bases, and the junction held 5 bases outside the gene matches. Method: immunoSEQ multiplex PCR; TCRdb's copy keeps in-frame clones and lacks some. This table has more than 550,000 clones, 72% appearing once. The study separated CD4+ cells into CD45RA+ naive and CD45RA-negative memory subsets. Concerning this clone: Its antigen is as yet unknown.

The gene calls are TRBV19 and TRBJ2-3; 8 bases map to TRBD1. Sequenced sample: memory CD4+ T cells sorted from blood. Subset defined: CD45RA-negative fraction. The clonotype was recovered from a woman under 40 in good health. The CDR3 reads CASRETGASTDTQYF. CDR3 nucleotide sequence: TGTGCCAGTAGGGAGACAGGGGCTAGCACAGATACGCAGTATTTT.